This T cell receptor (beta chain) originates from a study of blood T cells in healthy people across ages. Whole-study results and caveats: Diversity was higher, and naive CD4+ cells more numerous, in long-lived donors than in aged donors.

Through a sample-barcoded 5' primer and a J-beta primer mix, a second PCR was run for 7 to 11 cycles. TCRdb re-derived calls from the 5' RACE reads in MiXCR, one entry per CDR3 protein. The repertoire holds about 780,000 distinct CDR3 sequences, with approximately 65% as singletons. Germline CDR1 and CDR2: MDHEN and SYDVKM. The CDR3 length is 13 residues. V dropped 8 bases and J dropped 6 bases, with 17 bases sitting between them. The individuals who served as donors were healthy Caucasians living in Russia, aged roughly 6 to 90. Per-sample yields of isolated PBMCs were at least 6 million. A word on this clonotype: What it binds is not known.

This chain connects TRBV28 to TRBJ2-7; possible D gene TRBD1, 6 bases. The specimen was blood. The TCR originated in a man aged 25 to 40 in good health. The CDR3 sequence is CASCYSGESEQYF. The DNA of the CDR3 is TGTGCCAGCTGTTATTCAGGGGAAAGCGAGCAGTACTTC.